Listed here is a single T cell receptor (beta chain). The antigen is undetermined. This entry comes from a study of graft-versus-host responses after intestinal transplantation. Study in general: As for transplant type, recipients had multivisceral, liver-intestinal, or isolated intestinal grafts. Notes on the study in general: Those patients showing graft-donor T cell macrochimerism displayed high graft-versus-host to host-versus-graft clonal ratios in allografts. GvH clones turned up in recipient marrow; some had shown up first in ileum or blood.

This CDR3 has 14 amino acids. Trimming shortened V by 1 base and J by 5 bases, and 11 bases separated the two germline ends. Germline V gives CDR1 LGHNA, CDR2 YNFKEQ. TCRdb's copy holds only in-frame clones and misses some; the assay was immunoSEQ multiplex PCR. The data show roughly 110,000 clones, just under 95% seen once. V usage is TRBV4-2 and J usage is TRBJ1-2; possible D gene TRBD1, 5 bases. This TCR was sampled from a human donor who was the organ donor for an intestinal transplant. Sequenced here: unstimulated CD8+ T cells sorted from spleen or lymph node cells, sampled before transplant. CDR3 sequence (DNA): TGTGCCAGCAGCCAAGGTTCAGGGTGGTATGGCTACACCTTC. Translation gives CASSQGSGWYGYTF.